These 23 T cell receptor beta chains came from one sample sequenced in a study of blood T cell dynamics during melanoma immunotherapy. Sample time point: pre-treatment baseline. Using immunoSEQ multiplex PCR, the repertoire was profiled, and TCRdb retains in-frame clones only, with some absent. The sample holds 3,600 or so clones, roughly 97% seen once. Sample: effector memory CD8+ T cells from blood, taken from a patient treated with checkpoint blockade. These receptors were collected from a human donor with melanoma.

CDR3 DNA: TGTGCCAGCACCCCCGGGGCTGAAGCTTTCTTT. It is translated as CASTPGAEAFF. This chain connects TRBV6-6 to TRBJ1-1, with D uncertain. The CDR3 loop spans 11 amino acids. Germline V gene lookup returns CDR1 MNHNY and CDR2 SVGAGI (reference sequence). Trimming pared 7 bases from V and 6 bases from J, leaving 9 bases between.

The J gene is TRBJ2-3, the V gene TRBV4-1, with D hard to call. The V end was cut by 1 base, the J end by 1 base, with 9 bases between. Germline V gives CDR1 MGHRA, CDR2 YSYEKL. This CDR3 spans 15 amino acids. The CDR3, as DNA: TGCGCCAGCAGCCAAGTAGGCTCGGGCACAGATACGCAGTATTTT. Translating gives CASSQVGSGTDTQYF.

J is TRBJ2-1 and V is TRBV7-8, with 8 bases identical to TRBD2. The CDR3 spans 14 residues. With 3 bases clipped from V and 9 bases from J, the junction kept 7 bases outside the gene matches. Germline-derived CDR1 and CDR2 are SGHVS and FQNEAQ. This CDR3 is CASSFKREGSEQFF. CDR3 sequence (DNA): TGTGCCAGCAGCTTTAAACGGGAGGGCAGTGAGCAGTTCTTC.

This rearrangement joins TRBV7-3 to TRBJ2-1; 11 bases align to TRBD2. Germline assignment: CDR1 SGHTA and CDR2 FQGTGA. This CDR3 region has 19 residues. V lost 1 base to trimming and J lost 1 base; unmatched junction nucleotides: 9. The CDR3 loop is CASSLIGTSGGGSYNEQFF. As DNA, the CDR3 is TGTGCCAGCAGCTTAATCGGGACTAGCGGAGGGGGGTCCTACAATGAGCAGTTCTTC.

The chain is built from TRBV19 and TRBJ1-5; no definite D call. The CDR3 extends over 11 amino acids. Germline assignment: CDR1 LNHDA and CDR2 SQIVND (reference sequence). CDR3 coding DNA: TGTGCATTCAAGACCAATCAGCCCCAGCATTTT. Its protein is CAFKTNQPQHF.

V and J are TRBV4-2 and TRBJ2-2, with D perhaps matching TRBD2 (6 bases). The ends were cut back, 0 bases at V and 6 bases at J, with 14 bases in the middle. CDR1 and CDR2 from the germline V gene are LGHNA and YNFKEQ. CDR3 length: 16 residues. The CDR3 loop is CASSQEGGAVAGELFF. CDR3 DNA: TGTGCCAGCAGCCAAGAGGGCGGGGCCGTGGCCGGGGAGCTGTTTTTT.

The V call is TRBV7-6, the J call TRBJ2-1; D gene ambiguous. CDR1 SGHVS and CDR2 FNYEAQ come from the germline V gene. The CDR3 length is 12 residues. Between the trimmed V and J ends, which lost 4 bases and 10 bases, there was a span of 11 bases. The DNA for the CDR3 is TGTGCCAGCAGCTCGGATCCACCGGAGCAGTTCTTC. This gives the protein CASSSDPPEQFF.

The V and J genes are TRBV19 and TRBJ1-1; D is uncertain. V lost 6 bases, J lost 4 bases, and 15 bases lay in between. The germline gives CDR1 LNHDA, CDR2 SQIVND (reference sequence). The CDR3 consists of 14 residues. CDR3 nucleotide sequence: TGTGCCAGTAGATCCCCGCCCAGTGGCACTGAAGCTTTCTTT. The encoded protein is CASRSPPSGTEAFF.

The rearrangement joins TRBV11-3 to TRBJ2-5; D gene unclear. Germline V CDR1 and CDR2: SGHNT, YENEEA. The germline V and J ends were trimmed by 5 bases and 3 bases, with 13 bases remaining between them. The CDR3 is 14 residues long. In nucleotides, the CDR3 is TGTGCCAGCAGCAGCCCTTCCTGGGAAGAGACCCAGTACTTC. Translating gives CASSSPSWEETQYF.

The gene calls are TRBV19 and TRBJ1-4, with a weak D call TRBD1 (6 bases). The V and J ends lost 5 bases and 13 bases respectively, with 23 bases between them. The CDR3 consists of 15 residues. The germline V gene encodes CDR1 LNHDA and CDR2 SQIVND (reference sequence). CDR3 bases: TGTGCCAGTAGTTCCAGGACGGACTCCAGGGGAGGACTGTTTTTT. Protein: CASSSRTDSRGGLFF.

The J gene is TRBJ2-3, the V gene TRBV27, with D hard to call. With 7 bases removed from V and 1 base from J, the gap between germline ends came to 9 bases. Germline V lookup: CDR1 MNHEY, CDR2 SMNVEV (reference sequence). The length of the CDR3 is 13 residues. The CDR3 DNA reads as TGTGCCAGCACCCCTAGGGGCACAGATACGCAGTATTTT. Translating it yields CASTPRGTDTQYF.

This chain connects TRBV21-1 to TRBJ2-5; the table's D call, TRBD2, was not checked against the DNA. TRBV21-1 is reported as a pseudogene. This CDR3 spans 15 amino acids. CDR3 amino acids: CASSKVPLAKETQYF. The CDR3 coding sequence is TGTGCCAGCAGCAAAGTCCCACTAGCGAAAGAGACCCAGTACTTC.

This clone was counted once. The gene calls are TRBV18 and TRBJ2-1; possible D gene TRBD2, 6 bases. The CDR3 extends over 17 amino acids. The ends were cut back, 3 bases at V and 1 base at J, with 16 bases in the middle. Germline CDR1 reads KGHSH; CDR2 reads LQKENI. CDR3 protein: CASSPGDGSSSYNEQFF. DNA of the CDR3: TGTGCCAGCTCACCGGGGGACGGGAGTTCGTCCTACAATGAGCAGTTCTTC. Based on the CDR3 plus reference TRBV18 and TRBJ2-1, the full variable domain is NAGVMQNPRHLVRRRGQEARLRCSPMKGHSHVYWYRQLPEEGLKFMVYLQKENIIDESGMPKERFSAEFPKEGPSILRIQQVVRGDSAAYFCASSPGDGSSSYNEQFFGPGTRLTVL.

The J gene is TRBJ2-7, the V gene TRBV28, with D uncertain. Germline V CDR1 and CDR2: MDHEN, SYDVKM. This CDR3 region has 12 residues. V lost 5 bases and J 4 bases, leaving 9 bases between the germline ends. The CDR3 DNA reads as TGTGCCAGCAGTCCGAGTGGGTACGAGCAGTACTTC. This sequence encodes CASSPSGYEQYF. The full variable domain, in which reference TRBV28 and TRBJ2-7 provide the parts outside the CDR3, is DVKVTQSSRYLVKRTGEKVFLECVQDMDHENMFWYRQDPGLGLRLIYFSYDVKMKEKGDIPEGYSVSREKKERFSLILESASTNQTSMYLCASSPSGYEQYFGPGTRLTVT.

The genes are TRBV6-5 and TRBJ2-7, with D possibly matching TRBD2 (6 bases). The CDR3 is 13 amino acids. The germline V and J ends were trimmed by 0 bases and 4 bases, with 7 bases remaining between them. Looked up from germline, CDR1 is MNHEY and CDR2 is SVGAGI. The CDR3 reads CASSYSEGYEQYF. CDR3 nucleotides: TGTGCCAGCAGTTACTCGGAGGGATACGAGCAGTACTTC.

The CDR3 bases are TGTGCCAGCAGCTTGGCTGGGACAGGCGGCTACACCTTC. Translating it yields CASSLAGTGGYTF. The chain uses TRBV5-4 and TRBJ1-2, with TRBD1 matching 8 bases. V was pared by 0 bases and J by 8 bases, with 3 bases of the junction left unmatched. The germline gives CDR1 SGHNT, CDR2 YYREEE (reference sequence). This CDR3 contains 13 residues. The full variable domain, completed using reference TRBV5-4 and TRBJ1-2, is ETGVTQSPTHLIKTRGQQVTLRCSSQSGHNTVSWYQQALGQGPQFIFQYYREEENGRGNFPPRFSGLQFPNYSSELNVNALELDDSALYLCASSLAGTGGYTFGSGTRLTVV.

This clone was detected once. In DNA, the CDR3 is TGCAGTGCTGGGGGAGGAAATGAGCAGTTCTTC. Translating it yields CSAGGGNEQFF. The chain carries TRBV20-1 and TRBJ2-1; D might be TRBD2 (6 bases). There are 11 residues in the CDR3. Germline CDR1 reads DFQATT; CDR2 reads SNEGSKA (reference sequence). The V end lost 5 bases, the J end lost 7 bases, and 9 bases lay between the germline ends.

A single count supports this clone. This chain uses TRBV19 with TRBJ1-6; D is unclear. The V end was cut by 5 bases, the J end by 6 bases, with 8 bases between. Germline V gene sequence: CDR1 LNHDA, CDR2 SQIVND (reference sequence). The CDR3 spans 13 residues. The DNA for the CDR3 is TGTGCCAGTAGTGTGAGCCTTAATTCACCCCTCCACTTT. It translates to CASSVSLNSPLHF.

The V call is TRBV6-6, the J call TRBJ2-7, with D maybe TRBD2 (6 bases). The V gene's germline CDR1 is MNHNY and CDR2 SVGAGI (reference sequence). This CDR3 contains 16 residues. V was shortened by 0 bases and J by 2 bases, with 14 bases between the two germline ends. CDR3 coding DNA: TGTGCCAGCAGTTACTCTAGCGGAGCCCTTGCCTACGAGCAGTACTTC. Protein: CASSYSSGALAYEQYF.

This clone was recorded only once. The chain recombines TRBV6-5 with TRBJ2-5; possibly TRBD2 for D (7 bases). CDR3 size: 13 residues. V lost 2 bases to trimming and J lost 9 bases, with 13 bases between them. Germline CDR1 and CDR2: MNHEY and SVGAGI. The CDR3 sequence: CASSYGGGGAQYF. In nucleotides, the CDR3 is TGTGCCAGCAGTTACGGCGGAGGGGGGGCCCAGTACTTC.

CDR3 sequence: CASSEWLDTEAFF. CDR3 bases: TGTGCCAGCAGTGAATGGCTGGACACTGAAGCTTTCTTT. The V gene is TRBV2, the J gene TRBJ1-1; D uncertain. V gave up 2 bases and J gave up 3 bases, with 7 bases separating them. The V gene's germline CDR1 is SNHLY and CDR2 FYNNEI. The CDR3 is made up of 13 amino acids. Combining the CDR3 with reference TRBV2 and TRBJ1-1 gives the whole variable domain EPEVTQTPSHQVTQMGQEVILRCVPISNHLYFYWYRQILGQKVEFLVSFYNNEISEKSEIFDDQFSVERPDGSNFTLKIRSTKLEDSAMYFCASSEWLDTEAFFGQGTRLTVV.

This clone was recorded only once. V usage is TRBV27 and J usage is TRBJ2-7, with D possibly TRBD1 on 6 matching bases. Deletions cut 6 bases from V and 2 bases from J, with 14 bases between. This CDR3 is 14 amino acids long. Germline-derived CDR1 and CDR2 are MNHEY and SMNVEV (reference sequence). The CDR3 is CASRGALGAYEQYF. CDR3 nucleotide sequence: TGTGCCAGCAGGGGGGCACTTGGGGCCTACGAGCAGTACTTC.

The genes are TRBV9 and TRBJ2-1, with D unresolved. The CDR3 is 12 residues long. The germline V gene has CDR1 SGDLS and CDR2 YYNGEE. Trimming cost V 2 bases and J 9 bases, with 9 bases left between them. The CDR3 here is CASSVSYGEQFF. The CDR3 DNA follows: TGTGCCAGCAGCGTTTCCTATGGTGAGCAGTTCTTC. Looking up the rest from reference TRBV9 and TRBJ2-1 gives the full variable domain: DSGVTQTPKHLITATGQRVTLRCSPRSGDLSVYWYQQSLDQGLQFLIQYYNGEERAKGNILERFSAQQFPDLHSELNLSSLELGDSALYFCASSVSYGEQFFGPGTRLTVL.